This T cell receptor (beta chain) is drawn from a study of cytomegalovirus exposure and HLA in healthy donors. Study-level findings and limits: Rarity marked most TCR sequences, yet some public TCRs occurred in many donors.

The primer mix had 60 Vbeta and 13 Jbeta primers. Libraries were prepared by immunoSEQ multiplex PCR; TCRdb keeps only in-frame clonotypes and omits some of them. The sample lists about 100,000 clones, more than 80% occurring once. Concerning this clone itself: The antigen is undetermined.

Germline CDR1 SGDLS, CDR2 YYNGEE. This CDR3 spans 15 amino acids. V was clipped by 0 bases and J by 1 base, with 8 bases between them. The genes are TRBV9 and TRBJ1-3; the D is unclear. The sequenced material came from PBMCs. The TCR sequence derives from a young man in good health and CMV-seronegative. The CDR3 here is CASSVAGTSGNTIYF. DNA for the CDR3: TGTGCCAGCAGCGTAGCAGGCACGTCTGGAAACACCATATATTTT.